The source of this TCR beta chain is a study of OX40 agonist ivuxolimab in advanced cancers. For the study at large: Males comprised about 78% of the group, whose mean age was about 60 years (range 23 to 79). Two cutaneous melanoma patients and one hepatocellular carcinoma patient, three in all, had partial responses. Study-wide results and limits: Expanded clones tended on average to be more numerous among CD8+ T cells than CD4+.

Generated by immunoSEQ multiplex PCR, the TCRdb table keeps only in-frame clones and is missing some. The sample contains roughly 50,000 clones, about 86% of which appear only once. A word on this clone: Its antigen is not known.

At cycle 4 day 1, cycle 7 day 1, and baseline, blood was sampled. Germline CDR1 reads GTSNPN; CDR2 reads SVGIG (reference sequence). V lost 4 bases and J lost 6; bases outside the gene matches: 5. The CDR3 length is 13 residues. This chain uses TRBV30 with TRBJ1-5, with 8 bases lining up with TRBD1. The sequence was collected from an adult with an advanced solid tumor such as melanoma, head and neck, liver or kidney cancer. Sample: CD4+ or CD8+ T cells sorted from blood, taken in a trial of the OX40 agonist ivuxolimab. The CDR3 nucleotides are TGTGCCTGGACAGGACAGGGCGGTCAGCCCCAGCATTTT. Residues: CAWTGQGGQPQHF.